A single sample is the source of the 22 T cell receptor beta chains below, sequenced in a study of blood T cell repertoires in COVID-19. The data were produced by immunoSEQ multiplex PCR, yet TCRdb's version contains in-frame clones alone and is incomplete. The table shows some 20,000 clones, with 70% to 85% occurring only once. Sequences were obtained from peripheral blood. The receptor set was obtained from a human donor in a cohort sampled during active COVID-19.

The CDR3 DNA is TGTGCCAGCAGCGCCCGCCGGGACCAAGAGACCCAGTACTTC. This gives the protein CASSARRDQETQYF. The V and J genes are TRBV13 and TRBJ2-5; no clear D. V dropped 5 bases and J dropped 0 bases, with 10 bases sitting between them. Germline V gene lookup returns CDR1 PRHDT and CDR2 FYEKMQ (reference sequence). This CDR3 spans 14 amino acids.

V and J are TRBV5-1 and TRBJ2-1; the match to TRBD2 covers 11 bases. CDR3 length equals 16 residues. The trim removed 2 bases at V and 2 bases at J, leaving 3 bases unmatched. Per the germline V gene, CDR1 is SGHRS and CDR2 is YFSETQ. The CDR3 region has the DNA TGCGCCAGCAGCTTCATGACTAGCGGGGCCTACAATGAGCAGTTCTTC. Encoded protein: CASSFMTSGAYNEQFF.

The CDR3 region has the DNA TGTGCCAGCAGCCGCCCCGGGACTAGCGGGAGTTGGACGCGGGGTTACAATGAGCAGTTCTTC. Translated, it gives CASSRPGTSGSWTRGYNEQFF. V gene TRBV6-2 or TRBV6-3 combines with J gene TRBJ2-1; 14 bases fit TRBD2. The CDR3 has 21 residues. V gave up 6 bases and J gave up 4 bases; unmatched junction bases: 20. CDR1 is MNHEY and CDR2 is SVGEGT in the germline V gene.

V and J are TRBV9 and TRBJ2-3, with D perhaps matching TRBD2 (5 bases). V was shortened by 3 bases and J by 7 bases, with 15 bases between the two germline ends. This CDR3 has 14 amino acids. In germline, CDR1 is SGDLS, CDR2 YYNGEE. In DNA, the CDR3 is TGTGCCAGCAGCGAGGGCCGACTAAGTTATACGCAGTATTTT. Translating gives CASSEGRLSYTQYF.

This sequence joins TRBV5-1 and TRBJ1-4, with a possible D match to TRBD1 (6 bases). V lost 8 bases to trimming and J lost 5 bases, with 16 bases between them. The germline gives CDR1 SGHRS, CDR2 YFSETQ. The CDR3 contains 14 residues. For the CDR3, the DNA is TGCGCCAGAAATCTCCAGGGGCGGAATGAAAAACTGTTTTTT. Translation gives CARNLQGRNEKLFF.

The chain employs TRBV3-1 (or the pseudogene TRBV3-2) and TRBJ2-1; D is undetermined. Trimming pared 0 bases from V and 5 bases from J, leaving 8 bases between. CDR3 length equals 14 residues. In germline, CDR1 is LGHDT, CDR2 YNNKEL (reference sequence). CDR3 amino acids: CASSQDLTNNEQFF. In DNA form, the CDR3 reads TGTGCCAGCAGCCAAGATCTGACAAACAATGAGCAGTTCTTC.

This clone was observed a single time. The chain joins TRBV7-2 to TRBJ2-2; 10 bases line up with TRBD1. There are 16 residues in the CDR3. Germline CDR1 and CDR2: SGHTA and FQGNSA. The ends lost 0 bases at V and 4 bases at J; junction bases unmatched: 2. Here the CDR3 DNA reads TGTGCCAGCAGCTTAGCGGGGACAGGGGTCACCGGGGAGCTGTTTTTT. Translated: CASSLAGTGVTGELFF.

The genes are TRBV15 and TRBJ2-6, with 11 nucleotides matching TRBD1. The CDR3 sequence is 16 residues long. The junction had 3 bases not matched to a gene; V was cut back by 8 bases and J by 0 bases. Germline V gives CDR1 LNHNV, CDR2 YYDKDF (reference sequence). Written as DNA, the CDR3 is TGTGCCACCGGACAGGGGGCTGTCTCTGGGGCCAACGTCCTGACTTTC. Its protein is CATGQGAVSGANVLTF.

The rearrangement links TRBV6-1 to TRBJ2-1; D is perhaps TRBD2 (7 bases). Germline V gene data show CDR1 as MNHNS and CDR2 as SASEGT. CDR3 length equals 16 residues. Trimming stripped 2 bases from V and 11 bases from J, with 22 bases between. The CDR3 loop reads CASSEIGLGGEGKQFF. Here the CDR3 DNA reads TGTGCCAGCAGTGAAATAGGACTAGGGGGAGAGGGGAAGCAGTTCTTC.

The chain employs TRBV19 and TRBJ2-7, with 8 bases fitting TRBD1. In germline, CDR1 is LNHDA, CDR2 SQIVND (reference sequence). The CDR3 is 16 residues long. V was clipped by 3 bases and J by 5 bases; unmatched bases: 12. The CDR3 sequence is CASSIRQGARKHEQYF. The CDR3 coding sequence is TGTGCCAGTAGTATTCGGCAGGGGGCGCGGAAACACGAGCAGTACTTC.

Only a few counts were recorded for this clone. V is TRBV9 and J is TRBJ2-3; D may be TRBD2 (7 bases). This CDR3 contains 16 residues. V was trimmed by 4 bases and J by 4 bases, leaving 19 bases between them. From germline, CDR1 is SGDLS and CDR2 YYNGEE. The DNA of the CDR3 is TGTGCCAGCAGCCTTATAGGCGGGGGCGGATCAGATACGCAGTATTTT. Its protein product is CASSLIGGGGSDTQYF.

The chain carries TRBV25-1 and TRBJ1-2; a possible D gene is TRBD1 (5 bases). Trimming pared 4 bases from V and 3 bases from J, leaving 15 bases between. This CDR3 region has 15 residues. From germline, CDR1 is MGHDK and CDR2 SYGVNS. The CDR3 DNA follows: TGTGCCAGCAGTGCCCCTGGGGGGAATGACTATGGCTACACCTTC. It is translated as CASSAPGGNDYGYTF.

V usage is TRBV18 and J usage is TRBJ2-7; 7 positions match TRBD2. The germline V gene encodes CDR1 KGHSH and CDR2 LQKENI. The CDR3 spans 14 residues. J was trimmed by 0 bases and V by 1 base; bases with no gene match: 0. CDR3 DNA: TGTGCCAGCTCACCACAGCGGGACTCCTACGAGCAGTACTTC. It translates to CASSPQRDSYEQYF.

The J gene is TRBJ2-1, the V gene TRBV14, with a possible D match to TRBD1 (7 bases). V lost 4 bases and J 6 bases, leaving 19 bases between the germline ends. CDR1 is SGHDN, CDR2 FVKESK, per germline. The CDR3 covers 16 residues. The CDR3 region has the DNA TGTGCCAGCAGCCCCCGACAGGGATGGGGAGGCAATGAGCAGTTCTTC. Amino acids: CASSPRQGWGGNEQFF. Variable domain in full (rest from reference TRBV14 and TRBJ2-1): EAGVTQFPSHSVIEKGQTVTLRCDPISGHDNLYWYRRVMGKEIKFLLHFVKESKQDESGMPNNRFLAERTGGTYSTLKVQPAELEDSGVYFCASSPRQGWGGNEQFFGPGTRLTVL.

This clone has only one observation. CDR3 sequence (DNA): TGTGCCACCAGTGGTACCACAGGGAGAGGCTACACCTTC. It encodes CATSGTTGRGYTF. The gene calls are TRBV24-1 and TRBJ1-2; weak D call: TRBD1 (6 bases). The V and J ends lost 5 bases and 8 bases respectively, with 14 bases between them. This CDR3 region has 13 residues. Per the germline V gene, CDR1 is KGHDR and CDR2 is SFDVKD.

The chain uses TRBV6-2 or TRBV6-3 and TRBJ2-7, with 7 nucleotides matching TRBD2. The CDR3 length is 15 residues. CDR1 and CDR2 from the germline V gene are MNHEY and SVGEGT. J was trimmed by 3 bases and V by 6 bases; bases with no gene match: 11. CDR3 nucleotide sequence: TGTGCCAGCAGCCGTGGGGGGGGACGGGGCTACGAGCAGTACTTC. Protein: CASSRGGGRGYEQYF.

V and J are TRBV18 and TRBJ2-7, with D maybe TRBD2 (7 bases). CDR3 length: 15 residues. Germline CDR1 is KGHSH and CDR2 is LQKENI. Trimming removed 6 bases from V and 5 bases from J, with 20 bases in between. The CDR3 protein is CASSPGAGAGNEQYF. CDR3 sequence (DNA): TGTGCCAGCTCCCCGGGGGCGGGAGCGGGGAACGAGCAGTACTTC.

V is TRBV19 and J is TRBJ1-1; D is unresolved. The CDR3 consists of 13 residues. Trimming removed 5 bases from V and 11 bases from J, with 18 bases in between. The germline V gene has CDR1 LNHDA and CDR2 SQIVND (reference sequence). The CDR3 reads CASSARGIAEAFF. CDR3 DNA sequence: TGTGCCAGTAGTGCCCGAGGGATAGCGGAGGCTTTCTTT.

The chain employs TRBV11-2 and TRBJ2-3; D not certain. This CDR3 is 12 amino acids long. V lost 4 bases and J lost 1, with 3 bases in between. Germline lookup yields CDR1 SGHAT and CDR2 FQNNGV. The CDR3 DNA sequence: TGTGCCAGCAGCTCTGGCACAGATACGCAGTATTTT. Translated: CASSSGTDTQYF.

This clone turned up a few times. J is TRBJ2-7 and V is TRBV5-4; 7 bases map to TRBD2. J gave up 2 bases and V 4 bases, and 6 bases lay outside the gene matches. The CDR3 is 14 amino acids. Germline V gene data show CDR1 as SGHNT and CDR2 as YYREEE (reference sequence). Written as DNA, the CDR3 is TGTGCCAGCAGCGTACTAGCGTCCCCCTACGAGCAGTACTTC. This gives the protein CASSVLASPYEQYF.

The chain uses TRBV21-1 and TRBJ1-2; TRBD1 reflects the table's D call only, with no check against the DNA. TRBV21-1 is a pseudogene segment. The length of the CDR3 is 14 residues. CDR3 nucleotide sequence: TGTGCCAGCAGCAACGGGACAGGGGGCTATGGCTACACCTTC. Translating gives CASSNGTGGYGYTF.

DNA for the CDR3: TGTGCCAGCCACTCCGCACTAAGAAGAGGGCTTCCGAAGCGGGATGAGCAGTTCTTC. It translates to CASHSALRRGLPKRDEQFF. The J gene is TRBJ2-1, the V gene TRBV27; D is possibly TRBD2 (6 bases). From germline, CDR1 is MNHEY and CDR2 SMNVEV (reference sequence). V was shortened by 8 bases and J by 8 bases, with 34 bases between the two germline ends. CDR3 length: 19 residues.